What follows are 27 T cell receptor beta chains derived from one specimen sequenced in a study of shared clonotypes between healthy human individuals. TCRdb's table, derived via immunoSEQ multiplex PCR, lists solely in-frame clones and lacks some. The sample gives approximately 980,000 clones, 70% to 85% of which show up once; around 1.4% is in the top ten. Sample: memory CD4+ T cells sorted from blood. Subset reported: CD45RA-negative fraction. Receptor source: a man aged 18 to 35 in good health.

The chain joins TRBV10-1 to TRBJ2-7, with 12 bases fitting TRBD2. V lost 5 bases and J lost 6; bases outside the gene matches: 8. Germline V lookup: CDR1 WNHNN, CDR2 SYGVQD (reference sequence). The CDR3 is 15 residues long. In DNA form, the CDR3 reads TGCGCCAGCAGTACAGGACTAGCGGGATCTAGCGAGCAGTACTTC. Translated: CASSTGLAGSSEQYF.

Points on this clone: It may be a read error: a sequence one base away is much more abundant. Other DNA sequences in the sample encode the same CDR3. The chain is built from TRBV7-2 and TRBJ1-1, with a possible D match to TRBD1 (5 bases). CDR1 is SGHTA, CDR2 FQGNSA, per germline. The CDR3 loop spans 13 amino acids. Trimming removed 3 bases from V and 1 base from J, with 6 bases in between. This chain's CDR3 is CASSFQGNTEAFF. CDR3 in DNA: TGTGCCAGCAGCTTCCAGGGGAACACTGAAGCTTTCTTT. The complete variable domain, with remaining parts taken from reference TRBV7-2 and TRBJ1-1, reads GAGVSQSPSNKVTEKGKDVELRCDPISGHTALYWYRQSLGQGLEFLIYFQGNSAPDKSGLPSDRFSAERTGGSVSTLTIQRTQQEDSAVYLCASSFQGNTEAFFGQGTRLTVV.

V and J are TRBV6-5 and TRBJ2-7; D remains unclear. This CDR3 contains 11 residues. Trimming shortened V by 2 bases and J by 9 bases, and 8 bases separated the two germline ends. Germline-derived CDR1 and CDR2 are MNHEY and SVGAGI. The CDR3 region is CASSYMGSQYF. CDR3 DNA: TGTGCCAGCAGTTACATGGGGTCGCAGTACTTC.

V gene TRBV7-9 combines with J gene TRBJ2-5; TRBD2 matches 11 bases. After removal of 5 bases from V and 3 bases from J, the junction contained 17 bases not matched to a gene. Germline lookup yields CDR1 SEHNR and CDR2 FQNEAQ (reference sequence). This CDR3 has 19 amino acids. CDR3 loop: CASSLVGLAGGAYEETQYF. DNA for the CDR3: TGTGCCAGCAGCCTCGTGGGGCTAGCGGGAGGCGCGTATGAAGAGACCCAGTACTTC.

In its sample, this clone was seen once. The V and J genes are TRBV18 and TRBJ2-5, with D unresolved. Germline V gene sequence: CDR1 KGHSH, CDR2 LQKENI. CDR3 size: 12 residues. V was trimmed by 3 bases and J by 3 bases, leaving 5 bases between them. CDR3 nucleotide sequence: TGTGCCAGCTCACCCCGAAAAGAGACCCAGTACTTC. Its translation is CASSPRKETQYF.

The genes are TRBV7-8 and TRBJ1-6, with D unclear. Germline CDR1 SGHVS, CDR2 FQNEAQ. Trimming cost V 2 bases and J 8 bases, with 7 bases left between them. This CDR3 is 13 amino acids long. The CDR3 is CASSLQSDSPLHF. DNA of the CDR3: TGTGCCAGCAGCTTACAATCGGATTCACCCCTCCACTTT.

This clone has only a few counts. The chain recombines TRBV6-1 with TRBJ1-1; D remains unclear. Trimming removed 9 bases from V and 1 base from J, with 12 bases in between. The germline CDR1 and CDR2 sequences are MNHNS and SASEGT. This CDR3 contains 13 residues. CDR3 region: CASIGRWNTEAFF. Here the CDR3 DNA reads TGTGCCAGTATAGGACGGTGGAACACTGAAGCTTTCTTT.

This clone has a handful of counts. The chain carries TRBV4-2 and TRBJ2-7; TRBD1 might be the D (6 bases). The germline CDR1 and CDR2 sequences are LGHNA and YNFKEQ. V was shortened by 5 bases and J by 5 bases, with 16 bases between the two germline ends. The CDR3 is made up of 14 amino acids. The CDR3 DNA follows: TGTGCCAGCAGCTATAGGACAGCGCCGGACGAGCAGTACTTC. It yields the protein CASSYRTAPDEQYF.

The chain recombines TRBV6-5 with TRBJ1-5; D is possibly TRBD1 (5 bases). The CDR3 has 14 amino acids. The V gene's germline CDR1 is MNHEY and CDR2 SVGAGI. V was trimmed by 5 bases and J by 4 bases, leaving 12 bases between them. This CDR3 is CASSARQKNQPQHF. CDR3 DNA: TGTGCCAGCAGTGCCCGACAGAAAAATCAGCCCCAGCATTTT.

This chain joins TRBV27 and TRBJ1-4; 7 nucleotides align to TRBD1. Looked up from germline, CDR1 is MNHEY and CDR2 is SMNVEV (reference sequence). The CDR3 sequence is 14 residues long. Trimming at V came to 6 bases and at J to 3 bases, leaving 4 bases not matched to a gene. CDR3 in DNA: TGTGCCAGCAGGCGACAGGGCCCTAATGAAAAACTGTTTTTT. Translating gives CASRRQGPNEKLFF.

To note about this clone: Being one base from a much bigger clone, this may be a read error. This sequence joins TRBV5-4 and TRBJ2-1; 7 nucleotides align to TRBD1. The CDR3 covers 13 residues. Losses at the gene ends were 4 bases for V and 4 bases for J; bases not matched to a gene: 2. Per germline, CDR1 SGHNT and CDR2 YYREEE (reference sequence). In DNA form, the CDR3 reads TGTGCCAGCAGCCGGGACAGTTACAATGAGCAGTTCTTC. This gives the protein CASSRDSYNEQFF.

This chain connects TRBV27 to TRBJ2-2; perhaps TRBD1 as D (6 bases). Between the trimmed V and J ends, which lost 6 bases and 0 bases, there was a span of 14 bases. This CDR3 contains 16 residues. Germline values: CDR1 MNHEY, CDR2 SMNVEV (reference sequence). The DNA for the CDR3 is TGTGCCAGCAGCAGAAACAGGGTATCGAACACCGGGGAGCTGTTTTTT. Its protein product is CASSRNRVSNTGELFF.

The chain has TRBV14 and TRBJ1-1; D might be TRBD1 (5 bases). With 0 bases removed from V and 5 bases from J, the gap between germline ends came to 16 bases. The CDR3 contains 16 residues. The V gene's germline CDR1 is SGHDN and CDR2 FVKESK. CDR3 protein: CASSQDRGLWYTEAFF. CDR3 coding DNA: TGTGCCAGCAGCCAAGATCGGGGGTTGTGGTATACTGAAGCTTTCTTT.

The V call is TRBV7-9, the J call TRBJ2-5, with 7 nucleotides matching TRBD1. The germline V gene has CDR1 SEHNR and CDR2 FQNEAQ (reference sequence). This CDR3 has 14 amino acids. With V trimmed by 3 bases and J by 5 bases, 6 bases remained unmatched. The CDR3 here is CASSFRTGLETQYF. The CDR3 DNA reads as TGTGCCAGCAGCTTCAGGACAGGCTTGGAGACCCAGTACTTC. The full variable domain, with the rest looked up from reference TRBV7-9 and TRBJ2-5, is DTGVSQNPRHKITKRGQNVTFRCDPISEHNRLYWYRQTLGQGPEFLTYFQNEAQLEKSRLLSDRFSAERPKGSFSTLEIQRTEQGDSAMYLCASSFRTGLETQYFGPGTRLLVL.

Concerning this clone itself: Other DNA sequences in this specimen translate into the identical CDR3. The rearrangement joins TRBV19 to TRBJ1-1; 7 bases are a match to TRBD1. Germline CDR1 and CDR2: LNHDA and SQIVND (reference sequence). CDR3 length: 14 residues. V trimming: 6 bases; J trimming: 2 bases; junction bases outside the gene matches: 6. The CDR3 DNA reads as TGTGCCAGTAGGCCAGACAGGGCAAACACTGAAGCTTTCTTT. It yields the protein CASRPDRANTEAFF.

V is TRBV5-8 and J is TRBJ1-1, with 8 bases that match TRBD1. After removal of 3 bases from V and 1 base from J, the junction contained 5 bases not matched to a gene. Looked up from germline, CDR1 is SGHTS and CDR2 is YDEGEE. The CDR3 sequence is 15 residues long. CDR3 region: CASSSGQGKNTEAFF. Written as DNA, the CDR3 is TGTGCCAGCAGCTCCGGACAGGGAAAGAACACTGAAGCTTTCTTT.

In this sample, this clone turned up a few times. The chain couples TRBV5-6 to TRBJ1-1, with D possibly being TRBD1 (5 bases). CDR1 and CDR2 from the germline V gene are SGHDT and YYEEEE. V lost 1 base, J lost 2 bases, and 9 bases lay in between. The CDR3 is 14 amino acids. Written as DNA, the CDR3 is TGTGCCAGCAGCTTGCCGGGACGAAACACTGAAGCTTTCTTT. This translates into CASSLPGRNTEAFF.

The V call is TRBV19, the J call TRBJ2-6; D uncertain. The CDR3 is 15 amino acids. Germline CDR1 is LNHDA and CDR2 is SQIVND (reference sequence). V lost 5 bases to trimming and J lost 2 bases, with 10 bases between them. In nucleotides, the CDR3 is TGTGCCAGTAGTGTTGGAGTCCCTGGGGCCAACGTCCTGACTTTC. Translated: CASSVGVPGANVLTF.

The rearrangement joins TRBV6-5 to TRBJ2-1, with 7 bases fitting TRBD1. Per the germline V gene, CDR1 is MNHEY and CDR2 is SVGAGI. This CDR3 has 15 residues. J gave up 1 base and V 2 bases, and 2 bases lay outside the gene matches. The chain's CDR3 is CASSYARGSYNEQFF. CDR3 sequence (DNA): TGTGCCAGCAGTTACGCCAGGGGGTCCTACAATGAGCAGTTCTTC.

V is TRBV9 and J is TRBJ2-2, with unresolved D. In germline, CDR1 is SGDLS, CDR2 YYNGEE. This CDR3 has 13 residues. V gave up 0 bases and J gave up 8 bases, with 8 bases separating them. This chain's CDR3 is CASSVESFGELFF. In DNA form, the CDR3 reads TGTGCCAGCAGCGTAGAGTCTTTTGGGGAGCTGTTTTTT.

The V gene is TRBV9, the J gene TRBJ2-5, with D unclear. The CDR3 sequence is 15 residues long. Germline CDR1 SGDLS, CDR2 YYNGEE. V lost 0 bases to trimming and J lost 1 base, with 10 bases between them. The CDR3 spells CASSVGVSRQETQYF. The DNA for the CDR3 is TGTGCCAGCAGCGTAGGGGTAAGCCGCCAAGAGACCCAGTACTTC.

The rearrangement uses TRBV28 and TRBJ1-2; D unresolved. Deletions cut 3 bases from V and 9 bases from J, with 17 bases between. Per the germline V gene, CDR1 is MDHEN and CDR2 is SYDVKM. The CDR3 has 14 residues. Here the CDR3 reads CASSLPLQAPSYTF. DNA of the CDR3: TGTGCCAGCAGTTTGCCCCTTCAGGCTCCGAGCTACACCTTC.

The table lists this clone with a few counts. V usage is TRBV15 and J usage is TRBJ1-4; no clear D. The CDR3 sequence is 13 residues long. Germline CDR1 and CDR2: LNHNV and YYDKDF (reference sequence). V lost 5 bases to trimming and J lost 8 bases, with 12 bases between them. CDR3 sequence: CATSPTGSEKLFF. CDR3 bases: TGTGCCACCAGCCCCACGGGATCAGAAAAACTGTTTTTT.

The chain carries TRBV30 and TRBJ2-5; D is ambiguous. CDR1 and CDR2 (germline): GTSNPN, SVGIG (reference sequence). CDR3 length: 12 residues. V lost 2 bases to trimming and J lost 5 bases, with 9 bases between them. CDR3 nucleotide sequence: TGTGCCTGGAGTAGTGGGTTTGAGACCCAGTACTTC. It is translated as CAWSSGFETQYF.

This clone was seen just once. The chain is built from TRBV6-1 and TRBJ1-2, with TRBD1 identical over 8 bases. The CDR3 is 14 amino acids. Germline V gene lookup returns CDR1 MNHNS and CDR2 SASEGT. V was clipped by 6 bases and J by 8 bases; unmatched bases: 11. CDR3 loop: CASRGLQGVGGYTF. For the CDR3, the DNA is TGTGCCAGCAGAGGCTTACAGGGGGTTGGGGGCTACACCTTC.

In this sample, this clone turned up once. The chain couples TRBV9 to TRBJ1-2; D might be TRBD1 (6 bases). The CDR3 is made up of 16 amino acids. Germline V gene data show CDR1 as SGDLS and CDR2 as YYNGEE. Between the trimmed V and J ends, which lost 3 bases and 4 bases, there was a span of 19 bases. The CDR3 DNA reads TGTGCCAGCAGCGACCCGAACCGGGACATCCTCTATGGCTACACCTTC. The encoded protein is CASSDPNRDILYGYTF.

The chain combines TRBV19 with TRBJ1-5; tentative D call: TRBD1 (6 bases). The V gene lost 7 bases and the J gene lost 1 base, with 17 bases spanning the gap. The CDR3 runs 16 residues. The germline CDR1 and CDR2 sequences are LNHDA and SQIVND (reference sequence). The CDR3 region is CASTSGRGLSNQPQHF. In DNA, the CDR3 is TGTGCCAGTACCTCCGGCAGGGGATTAAGCAATCAGCCCCAGCATTTT.